This entry lists 13 T cell receptor beta chains sequenced from one sample in a study of blood T cell repertoires in COVID-19. Sequencing was performed with immunoSEQ multiplex PCR; in TCRdb, only in-frame clones are kept and a portion is missing. The repertoire has 300,000 to 450,000 clones, roughly 85% of them found once; the top ten carry roughly 3.6%. Sequencing was carried out using peripheral blood. All receptors derive from a woman aged 18 to 35 with acute or convalescent COVID-19.

The chain couples TRBV7-9 to TRBJ1-3; D is undetermined. Trimming stripped 4 bases from V and 7 bases from J, with 11 bases between. This CDR3 is built from 13 residues. Germline-derived CDR1 and CDR2 are SEHNR and FQNEAQ (reference sequence). CDR3 amino acids: CASSSPRANTIYF. CDR3 DNA sequence: TGTGCCAGCAGCTCCCCGAGGGCCAACACCATATATTTT.

V and J are TRBV7-9 and TRBJ1-6; D might be TRBD1 (5 bases). This CDR3 has 18 residues. The V end was cut by 3 bases, the J end by 8 bases, with 23 bases between. The germline CDR1 and CDR2 sequences are SEHNR and FQNEAQ (reference sequence). CDR3 amino acids: CASSFRAISAPGDSPLHF. As DNA, the CDR3 is TGTGCCAGCAGCTTCAGGGCAATTAGCGCGCCGGGGGATTCACCCCTCCACTTT.

V is TRBV29-1 and J is TRBJ1-4, with D maybe TRBD1 (6 bases). In germline, CDR1 is SQVTM, CDR2 ANQGSEA. The length of the CDR3 is 12 residues. Deletions cut 3 bases from V and 6 bases from J, with 8 bases between. The CDR3: CSVDRGDEKLFF. The CDR3 DNA reads as TGCAGCGTTGACAGGGGTGATGAAAAACTGTTTTTT.

The chain uses TRBV6-6 and TRBJ2-7; 7 bases align to TRBD1. There are 15 residues in the CDR3. V shed 4 bases and J 0 bases; nucleotides not matched to a gene: 6. In germline, CDR1 is MNHNY, CDR2 SVGAGI (reference sequence). The CDR3 region is CASSSPGGASYEQYF. The DNA of the CDR3 is TGTGCCAGCAGTTCACCAGGGGGTGCCTCCTACGAGCAGTACTTC.

The rearrangement links TRBV28 to TRBJ2-1, with 10 bases aligning to TRBD1. The CDR3 length is 13 residues. J lost 15 bases, V lost 1 base, and 6 bases had no gene match. From germline, CDR1 is MDHEN and CDR2 SYDVKM. The CDR3 sequence: CASSLSDRGTRFF. The CDR3, as DNA: TGTGCCAGCAGTTTATCGGACAGGGGGACACGGTTCTTC.

DNA of the CDR3: TGTGCCAGCAGCCACGGGACTAGCGGGTTGGGAGATACGCAGTATTTT. It yields the protein CASSHGTSGLGDTQYF. The V and J genes are TRBV5-4 and TRBJ2-3; TRBD2 agrees at 12 bases. The germline CDR1 and CDR2 sequences are SGHNT and YYREEE (reference sequence). Trimming at V came to 4 bases and at J to 5 bases, leaving 8 bases not matched to a gene. The CDR3 has 16 amino acids.

This clone was counted only a few times. This rearrangement joins TRBV11-2 to TRBJ1-3, with D hard to call. Per the germline V gene, CDR1 is SGHAT and CDR2 is FQNNGV. Trimming stripped 8 bases from V and 0 bases from J, with 8 bases between. The CDR3 runs to 13 residues. CDR3 amino acids: CASRSGSGNTIYF. CDR3 bases: TGTGCCAGCCGATCGGGCTCTGGAAACACCATATATTTT.

V and J are TRBV14 and TRBJ2-1, with 8 bases fitting TRBD2. Trimming at V came to 1 base and at J to 3 bases, leaving 17 bases not matched to a gene. There are 20 residues in the CDR3. Looked up from germline, CDR1 is SGHDN and CDR2 is FVKESK. The CDR3 nucleotides are TGTGCCAGCAGCCAAGCGCCTAATGGGACTAGAAGGGGGATCTACAATGAGCAGTTCTTC. Translation: CASSQAPNGTRRGIYNEQFF.

As DNA, the CDR3 is TGTGCCAGCAGCGGGAGCTACTCCTACGAGCAGTACTTC. Translating gives CASSGSYSYEQYF. The rearrangement joins TRBV11-1 to TRBJ2-7, with TRBD2 as a possible D gene (5 bases). Germline assignment: CDR1 SGHAT and CDR2 FQDESV (reference sequence). The V and J ends lost 5 bases and 0 bases respectively, with 8 bases between them. The CDR3 consists of 13 residues.

The J gene is TRBJ1-1, the V gene TRBV29-1; TRBD1 matches 11 bases. Trimming took 6 bases from V and 5 from J; bases not matched to a gene: 11. The CDR3 is 15 amino acids. Germline assignment: CDR1 SQVTM and CDR2 ANQGSEA. In DNA form, the CDR3 reads TGCAGCGTAGTTATTAGGGACAGGGGGGGGACTGAAGCTTTCTTT. It translates to CSVVIRDRGGTEAFF.

This sequence joins TRBV4-1 and TRBJ2-2; D is unresolved. Trimming took off 3 bases at V and 4 bases at J, with 9 bases between the two ends. The CDR3 totals 14 residues. Germline V gene data show CDR1 as MGHRA and CDR2 as YSYEKL. Here the CDR3 reads CASSQWQATGELFF. CDR3 in DNA: TGCGCCAGCAGCCAGTGGCAGGCCACCGGGGAGCTGTTTTTT.

This sequence joins TRBV12-3 or TRBV12-4 and TRBJ1-5, with D hard to call. This CDR3 spans 12 amino acids. The V end was cut by 3 bases, the J end by 7 bases, with 7 bases between. CDR3: CASSFEAQPQHF. The CDR3 DNA follows: TGTGCCAGCAGTTTTGAGGCCCAGCCCCAGCATTTT.

The chain employs TRBV27 and TRBJ1-1, with D maybe TRBD1 (6 bases). This CDR3 contains 15 residues. V gave up 0 bases and J gave up 4 bases, with 12 bases separating them. CDR1 is MNHEY and CDR2 is SMNVEV in the germline V gene (reference sequence). CDR3 loop: CASSLSTGYPTEAFF. Here the CDR3 DNA reads TGTGCCAGCAGTTTATCAACAGGGTATCCCACTGAAGCTTTCTTT.